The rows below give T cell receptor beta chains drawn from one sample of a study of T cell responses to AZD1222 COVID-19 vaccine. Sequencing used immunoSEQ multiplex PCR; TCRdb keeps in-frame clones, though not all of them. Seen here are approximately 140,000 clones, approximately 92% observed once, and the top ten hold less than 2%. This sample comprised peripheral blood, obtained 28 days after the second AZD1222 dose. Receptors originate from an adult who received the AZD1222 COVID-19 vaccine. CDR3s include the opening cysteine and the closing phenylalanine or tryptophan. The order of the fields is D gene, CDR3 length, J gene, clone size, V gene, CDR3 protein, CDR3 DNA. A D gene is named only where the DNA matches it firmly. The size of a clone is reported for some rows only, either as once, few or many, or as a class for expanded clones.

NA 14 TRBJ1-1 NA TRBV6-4 CASRNTDRNTEAFF TGTGCCAGCAGAAATACGGACAGGAACACTGAAGCTTTCTTT
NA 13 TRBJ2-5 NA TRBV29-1 CSVEVRARETQYF TGCAGCGTTGAAGTGCGGGCGAGAGAGACCCAGTACTTC
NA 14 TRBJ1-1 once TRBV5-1 CASSRIGENTEAFF TGCGCCAGCAGCCGAATCGGGGAGAACACTGAAGCTTTCTTT
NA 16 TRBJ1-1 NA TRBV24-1 CATSDPTGGRNTEAFF TGTGCCACCAGTGATCCGACGGGGGGTAGGAACACTGAAGCTTTCTTT
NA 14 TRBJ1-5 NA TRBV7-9 CASSYSNSNQPQHF TGTGCCAGCAGCTACAGCAATAGCAATCAGCCCCAGCATTTT
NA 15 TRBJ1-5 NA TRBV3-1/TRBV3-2 CASSQGGGNNQPQHF TGTGCCAGCAGCCAAGGGGGGGGTAACAATCAGCCCCAGCATTTT
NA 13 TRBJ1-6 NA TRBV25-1 CASSQGLGSPLHF TGTGCCAGCAGCCAGGGTCTGGGATCACCCCTCCACTTT
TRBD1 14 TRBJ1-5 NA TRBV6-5 CASSWDSGYQPQHF TGTGCCAGCAGTTGGGACAGCGGGTATCAGCCCCAGCATTTT
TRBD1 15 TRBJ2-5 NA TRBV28 CASSRDRGGEETQYF TGTGCCAGCAGTAGGGACAGGGGGGGAGAAGAGACCCAGTACTTC
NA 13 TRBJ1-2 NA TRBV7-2 CASSFRRDYGYTF TGTGCCAGCAGCTTCCGTCGAGACTATGGCTACACCTTC
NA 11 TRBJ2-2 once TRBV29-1 CSPAGTGELFF TGCAGCCCCGCCGGTACCGGGGAGCTGTTTTTT
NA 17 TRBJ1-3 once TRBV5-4 CASSPGGRGRSGNTIYF TGTGCCAGCAGCCCGGGAGGCCGGGGACGGTCTGGAAACACCATATATTTT
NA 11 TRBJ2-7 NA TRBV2 CASSRTVQQYF TGTGCCAGCAGTAGGACAGTCCAGCAGTACTTC
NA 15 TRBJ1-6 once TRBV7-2 CASRPYSHLNSPLHF TGTGCCAGCAGACCCTACAGCCACCTAAATTCACCCCTCCACTTT
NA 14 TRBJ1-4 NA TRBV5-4 CASSLGGGFEKLFF TGTGCCAGCAGCTTGGGGGGAGGGTTCGAAAAACTGTTTTTT
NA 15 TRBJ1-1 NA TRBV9 CASSVVTAVDTEAFF TGTGCCAGCAGCGTAGTGACGGCTGTGGACACTGAAGCTTTCTTT
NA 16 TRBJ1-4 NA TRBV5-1 CASSFGTSVGHEKLFF TGCGCCAGCAGCTTCGGGACATCAGTGGGGCATGAAAAACTGTTTTTT
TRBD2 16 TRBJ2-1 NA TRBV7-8 CASSSPGLAGGVEQFF TGTGCCAGCAGCTCCCCGGGACTAGCGGGAGGGGTTGAGCAGTTCTTC
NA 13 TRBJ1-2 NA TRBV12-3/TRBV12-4 CASRPTVGGGYTF TGTGCCAGCAGGCCTACAGTGGGAGGTGGCTACACCTTC
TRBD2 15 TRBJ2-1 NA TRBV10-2 CASSRLAGPPNEQFF TGCGCCAGCAGTAGACTAGCGGGACCCCCCAATGAGCAGTTCTTC
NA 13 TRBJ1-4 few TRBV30 CAGSPQGGEKLFF TGTGCCGGCTCGCCACAGGGAGGAGAAAAACTGTTTTTT
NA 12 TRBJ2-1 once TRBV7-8 CASSPTWNEQFF TGTGCCAGCAGCCCGACATGGAATGAGCAGTTCTTC
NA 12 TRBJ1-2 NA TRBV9 CASSVVSRGYTF TGTGCCAGCAGCGTAGTTTCGCGTGGCTACACCTTC
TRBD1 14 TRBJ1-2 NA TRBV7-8 CASSLWRTGYGYTF TGTGCCAGCAGCTTATGGCGGACAGGGTATGGCTACACCTTC
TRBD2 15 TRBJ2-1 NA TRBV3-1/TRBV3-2 CASSQDRGGWNEQFF TGTGCCAGCAGCCAAGATCGCGGGGGGTGGAATGAGCAGTTCTTC
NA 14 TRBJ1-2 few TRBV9 CASSVEQAWDGYTF TGTGCCAGCAGCGTAGAACAGGCCTGGGATGGCTACACCTTC
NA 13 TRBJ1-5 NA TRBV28 CASIERETQPQHF TGTGCCAGCATCGAAAGGGAGACTCAGCCCCAGCATTTT
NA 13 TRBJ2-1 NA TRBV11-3 CASSSLVPHEQFF TGTGCCAGCAGCTCACTAGTTCCCCATGAGCAGTTCTTC
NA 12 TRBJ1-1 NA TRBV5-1 CASSKRNTEAFF TGCGCCAGCAGTAAAAGGAACACTGAAGCTTTCTTT
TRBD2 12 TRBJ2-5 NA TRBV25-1 CASRGGQETQYF TGTGCCAGCAGGGGAGGGCAAGAGACCCAGTACTTC
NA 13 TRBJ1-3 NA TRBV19 CASTGETGNTIYF TGTGCCAGTACCGGTGAGACAGGAAACACCATATATTTT
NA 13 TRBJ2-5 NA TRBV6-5 CASRGFGSGTQYF TGTGCCAGCAGGGGGTTTGGTTCGGGGACCCAGTACTTC